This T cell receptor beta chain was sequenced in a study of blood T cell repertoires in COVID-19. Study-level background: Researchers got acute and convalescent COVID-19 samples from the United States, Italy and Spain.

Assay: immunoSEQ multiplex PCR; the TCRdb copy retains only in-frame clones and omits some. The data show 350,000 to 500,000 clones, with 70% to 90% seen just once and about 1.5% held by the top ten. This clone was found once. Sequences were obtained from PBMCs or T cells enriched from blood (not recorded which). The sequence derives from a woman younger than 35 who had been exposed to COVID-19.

CDR3 protein: CASRGTGVAEKLFF. The CDR3 DNA is TGCGCCAGCAGGGGGACAGGGGTGGCCGAAAAACTGTTTTTT. The chain has TRBV10-2 and TRBJ1-4; 10 bases are shared with TRBD1. The CDR3 has 14 amino acids. Germline CDR1 is WSHSY and CDR2 is SAAADI. Trimming took 6 bases from V and 8 from J; bases not matched to a gene: 6.